The rows below give T cell receptor beta chains drawn from one sample of a study of OX40 agonist ivuxolimab in advanced cancers. Profiling relied on immunoSEQ multiplex PCR, and the TCRdb table lists in-frame clones only, not all of them. Here the sample spans 100,000 or so clones, roughly 87% being singletons. The sequencing used CD4+ or CD8+ T cells sorted from blood, collected in a trial of the OX40 agonist ivuxolimab. These TCRs come from an adult with an advanced solid tumor such as melanoma, head and neck, liver or kidney cancer. The CDR3 runs from the conserved cysteine through the conserved F or W. A D gene is named only where the DNA matches it firmly. Expanded clones get a size class; other rows say once, few or many, or leave the size out.

j_call: TRBJ2-5; v_call: TRBV18; clone_size: NA; cdr3_length: 16; d_call: TRBD2; cdr3_aa: CASSPLAGGSQETQYF; cdr3_nt: TGTGCCAGCTCACCCCTAGCGGGGGGCTCCCAAGAGACCCAGTACTTC
j_call: TRBJ2-1; v_call: TRBV10-3; clone_size: NA; cdr3_length: 14; d_call: TRBD1; cdr3_aa: CAISEQGAGNEQFF; cdr3_nt: TGTGCCATCAGCGAACAGGGGGCAGGCAATGAGCAGTTCTTC
j_call: TRBJ1-6; v_call: TRBV18; clone_size: few; cdr3_length: 14; d_call: NA; cdr3_aa: CASSAQGTNSPLHF; cdr3_nt: TGTGCCAGCTCAGCCCAGGGAACTAATTCACCCCTCCACTTT
j_call: TRBJ1-2; v_call: TRBV29-1; clone_size: NA; cdr3_length: 10; d_call: NA; cdr3_aa: CSVDRGGYTF; cdr3_nt: TGCAGCGTAGACAGAGGGGGCTACACCTTC
j_call: TRBJ2-5; v_call: TRBV6-5; clone_size: NA; cdr3_length: 14; d_call: TRBD2; cdr3_aa: CASSTSGGPLLMYF; cdr3_nt: TGTGCCAGCAGTACTAGCGGGGGGCCCTTACTAATGTACTTC
j_call: TRBJ1-2; v_call: TRBV27; clone_size: NA; cdr3_length: 13; d_call: NA; cdr3_aa: CASSLGGNYGYTF; cdr3_nt: TGTGCCAGCAGTTTAGGTGGGAACTATGGCTACACCTTC
j_call: TRBJ2-1; v_call: TRBV19; clone_size: NA; cdr3_length: 13; d_call: NA; cdr3_aa: CASSINDRREQFF; cdr3_nt: TGTGCCAGTAGTATAAACGACAGGAGGGAGCAGTTCTTC
j_call: TRBJ1-2; v_call: TRBV5-1; clone_size: medium-sized; cdr3_length: 14; d_call: NA; cdr3_aa: CASSLAGTNYGYTF; cdr3_nt: TGCGCCAGCAGCTTGGCCGGGACAAACTATGGCTACACCTTC
j_call: TRBJ1-1; v_call: TRBV11-1; clone_size: NA; cdr3_length: 14; d_call: NA; cdr3_aa: CASSLERGSTEAFF; cdr3_nt: TGTGCCAGCAGCTTAGAGCGGGGGAGCACTGAAGCTTTCTTT
j_call: TRBJ2-1; v_call: TRBV5-4; clone_size: NA; cdr3_length: 15; d_call: NA; cdr3_aa: CASSLAQSSYNEQFF; cdr3_nt: TGTGCCAGCAGCTTGGCGCAGAGCTCCTACAATGAGCAGTTCTTC
j_call: TRBJ1-2; v_call: TRBV11-2; clone_size: NA; cdr3_length: 16; d_call: NA; cdr3_aa: CASSHLRSDSAYGYTF; cdr3_nt: TGTGCCAGCAGCCACCTGAGGTCGGACAGCGCCTATGGCTACACCTTC
j_call: TRBJ1-2; v_call: TRBV7-2; clone_size: NA; cdr3_length: 15; d_call: NA; cdr3_aa: CASSPENRILRGYTF; cdr3_nt: TGTGCCAGCAGCCCAGAGAACAGGATATTAAGGGGCTACACCTTC
j_call: TRBJ1-6; v_call: TRBV4-2; clone_size: NA; cdr3_length: 16; d_call: TRBD1; cdr3_aa: CASSQETGQGNSPLHF; cdr3_nt: TGTGCCAGCAGCCAAGAAACCGGACAGGGTAATTCACCCCTCCACTTT
j_call: TRBJ1-1; v_call: TRBV2; clone_size: NA; cdr3_length: 12; d_call: NA; cdr3_aa: CASRVDQGEAFF; cdr3_nt: TGTGCCAGCAGGGTCGATCAGGGGGAAGCTTTCTTT
j_call: TRBJ2-2; v_call: TRBV2; clone_size: NA; cdr3_length: 14; d_call: NA; cdr3_aa: CASRGGQPTGELFF; cdr3_nt: TGTGCCAGCAGGGGGGGACAGCCCACCGGGGAGCTGTTTTTT
j_call: TRBJ2-7; v_call: TRBV4-3; clone_size: NA; cdr3_length: 15; d_call: NA; cdr3_aa: CASSPAGSRSYEQYF; cdr3_nt: TGCGCCAGCAGCCCAGCAGGGTCGAGGAGCTACGAGCAGTACTTC
j_call: TRBJ2-1; v_call: TRBV15; clone_size: NA; cdr3_length: 12; d_call: NA; cdr3_aa: CATSRGAVEQFF; cdr3_nt: TGTGCCACCAGCAGAGGGGCTGTCGAGCAGTTCTTC
j_call: TRBJ2-2; v_call: TRBV19; clone_size: NA; cdr3_length: 13; d_call: NA; cdr3_aa: CASSKGNSGELFF; cdr3_nt: TGTGCCAGTAGTAAGGGCAATTCCGGGGAGCTGTTTTTT
j_call: TRBJ1-2; v_call: TRBV11-2; clone_size: NA; cdr3_length: 16; d_call: NA; cdr3_aa: CASSLGRLGGLWGYTF; cdr3_nt: TGTGCCAGCAGCTTAGGTCGTTTGGGGGGTCTCTGGGGCTACACCTTC
j_call: TRBJ1-1; v_call: TRBV7-9; clone_size: NA; cdr3_length: 16; d_call: TRBD1; cdr3_aa: CASSSPQGGVNTEAFF; cdr3_nt: TGTGCCAGCAGCTCCCCACAGGGGGGTGTGAACACTGAAGCTTTCTTT
j_call: TRBJ2-4; v_call: TRBV7-9; clone_size: NA; cdr3_length: 16; d_call: NA; cdr3_aa: CASSLNTGLAKNIQYF; cdr3_nt: TGTGCCAGCAGCTTAAACACAGGACTAGCCAAAAACATTCAGTACTTC
j_call: TRBJ1-5; v_call: TRBV7-8; clone_size: NA; cdr3_length: 12; d_call: NA; cdr3_aa: CASSRQSQPQHF; cdr3_nt: TGTGCCAGCAGCCGACAGTCTCAGCCCCAGCATTTT
j_call: TRBJ2-1; v_call: TRBV18; clone_size: NA; cdr3_length: 16; d_call: NA; cdr3_aa: CASSPSLGGGNNEQFF; cdr3_nt: TGTGCCAGCTCACCTTCCTTAGGAGGGGGGAACAATGAGCAGTTCTTC
j_call: TRBJ2-7; v_call: TRBV25-1; clone_size: NA; cdr3_length: 16; d_call: TRBD2; cdr3_aa: CASSPRGGPLTYEQYF; cdr3_nt: TGTGCCAGCAGCCCTCGCGGGGGGCCCCTTACCTACGAGCAGTACTTC
j_call: TRBJ2-7; v_call: TRBV30; clone_size: NA; cdr3_length: 15; d_call: NA; cdr3_aa: CAWQPAGRPLDEQYF; cdr3_nt: TGTGCCTGGCAACCTGCCGGCCGGCCCTTGGACGAGCAGTACTTC
j_call: TRBJ2-5; v_call: TRBV11-2; clone_size: NA; cdr3_length: 16; d_call: TRBD2; cdr3_aa: CASTPGNAGVRETQYF; cdr3_nt: TGTGCCAGCACCCCAGGGAATGCGGGGGTGAGAGAGACCCAGTACTTC
j_call: TRBJ2-1; v_call: TRBV18; clone_size: NA; cdr3_length: 12; d_call: NA; cdr3_aa: CASSPGRDAGFF; cdr3_nt: TGTGCCAGCTCTCCCGGACGGGATGCGGGGTTCTTC
j_call: TRBJ2-3; v_call: TRBV5-1; clone_size: NA; cdr3_length: 14; d_call: NA; cdr3_aa: CASSLEGGKDTQYF; cdr3_nt: TGCGCCAGCAGCTTGGAGGGGGGGAAAGATACGCAGTATTTT
j_call: TRBJ2-1; v_call: TRBV18; clone_size: few; cdr3_length: 24; d_call: TRBD1; cdr3_aa: CASSPRAEPPGQGASGQTMKGRFF; cdr3_nt: TGTGCCAGCTCCCCGAGGGCCGAACCACCGGGACAGGGAGCATCGGGACAAACCATGAAAGGCCGGTTCTTC
j_call: TRBJ1-2; v_call: TRBV2; clone_size: once; cdr3_length: 15; d_call: NA; cdr3_aa: CAREGGRNLNYGYTF; cdr3_nt: TGTGCCAGGGAGGGAGGCCGAAACCTTAACTATGGCTACACCTTC
j_call: TRBJ1-4; v_call: TRBV21-1; clone_size: NA; cdr3_length: 15; d_call: NA; cdr3_aa: CASSNHRGLDEKLFF; cdr3_nt: TGTGCCAGCAGCAACCACAGGGGGCTAGATGAAAAACTGTTTTTT
j_call: TRBJ2-3; v_call: TRBV4-2; clone_size: once; cdr3_length: 15; d_call: TRBD2; cdr3_aa: CASSQDWRGKDTQYF; cdr3_nt: TGTGCCAGCAGCCAAGATTGGCGGGGGAAAGATACGCAGTATTTT